One and the same sample provided the 12 T cell receptor beta chains below, sequenced in a study of shared clonotypes between healthy human individuals. Positive CCR7 selection of CD45RO-negative cells yielded the naive CD8 cells, and terminally differentiated effector memory CD45RA+ cells were excluded. Generated by immunoSEQ multiplex PCR, the TCRdb table keeps only in-frame clones and is missing some. This sample has roughly 890,000 clones, with 85% to 95% found just once. Sequencing was carried out using naive CD8+ T cells sorted from blood. These receptors originate from a man aged 25 to 40 in good health.

The rearrangement uses TRBV27 and TRBJ2-7; 8 bases line up with TRBD1. Germline loops: CDR1 MNHEY, CDR2 SMNVEV (reference sequence). J was trimmed by 2 bases and V by 1 base; bases with no gene match: 1. The CDR3 length is 14 residues. The CDR3 protein is CASSLWTGPYEQYF. In DNA form, the CDR3 reads TGTGCCAGCAGTTTATGGACAGGGCCCTACGAGCAGTACTTC.

The CDR3 coding sequence is TGTGCCAGCAGTTTATCCCCGGGGATCTACGAGCAGTACTTC. Translation: CASSLSPGIYEQYF. This chain joins TRBV27 and TRBJ2-7; perhaps TRBD2 as D (5 bases). V lost 0 bases, J lost 3 bases, and 9 bases lay in between. This CDR3 comprises 14 residues. The V gene's germline CDR1 is MNHEY and CDR2 SMNVEV (reference sequence).

The rearrangement joins TRBV19 to TRBJ2-1; TRBD1 is a possible D gene (5 bases). V gave up 1 base and J gave up 0 bases, with 7 bases separating them. The germline gives CDR1 LNHDA, CDR2 SQIVND (reference sequence). CDR3 length: 15 residues. CDR3 amino acids: CASSIVRGSYNEQFF. The CDR3 DNA is TGTGCCAGTAGTATAGTTAGGGGCTCCTACAATGAGCAGTTCTTC.

In its sample, this clone was seen once. The chain employs TRBV29-1 and TRBJ2-7, with TRBD1 matching 7 bases. CDR1 SQVTM and CDR2 ANQGSEA come from the germline V gene. CDR3 length: 15 amino acids. V dropped 0 bases and J dropped 2; count of bases not matched to a gene: 7. DNA for the CDR3: TGCAGCGTTGAAGATTTACAGGGGCCTCCCTACGAGCAGTACTTC. Translation: CSVEDLQGPPYEQYF.

A remark on this clone: This sample includes further DNA sequences coding for the same CDR3. This chain links TRBV9 with TRBJ2-7; possibly TRBD2 for D (6 bases). The CDR3 consists of 15 residues. Germline loops: CDR1 SGDLS, CDR2 YYNGEE. Trimming removed 2 bases at V and 2 bases at J, with 14 bases between. In DNA, the CDR3 is TGTGCCAGCAGCGTGGGTAGTAGCGGTACCTACGAGCAGTACTTC. It encodes CASSVGSSGTYEQYF. Using reference TRBV9 and TRBJ2-7 for the parts outside the CDR3, the full variable domain is DSGVTQTPKHLITATGQRVTLRCSPRSGDLSVYWYQQSLDQGLQFLIQYYNGEERAKGNILERFSAQQFPDLHSELNLSSLELGDSALYFCASSVGSSGTYEQYFGPGTRLTVT.

The V gene is TRBV7-2, the J gene TRBJ2-1; TRBD2 matches at 8 bases. Germline trimming cut 5 bases from V and 9 bases from J; bases unmatched to any gene: 12. Looked up from germline, CDR1 is SGHTA and CDR2 is FQGNSA. This CDR3 comprises 15 residues. CDR3 bases: TGTGCCAGCAGCCAGTCCTTTTTAGCGGGAAGTGAGCAGTTCTTC. Its protein product is CASSQSFLAGSEQFF.

This clone was seen once. V usage is TRBV19 and J usage is TRBJ2-1, with 14 nucleotides matching TRBD2. V lost 4 bases, J lost 8 bases, and 7 bases stayed unmatched. This CDR3 region has 16 residues. Germline CDR1 reads LNHDA; CDR2 reads SQIVND (reference sequence). The chain's CDR3 is CASSTTSGRAIYEQFF. CDR3 sequence (DNA): TGTGCCAGTAGTACGACTAGCGGGAGGGCCATTTATGAGCAGTTCTTC.

The genes are TRBV28 and TRBJ2-1; the match to TRBD2 covers 7 bases. Germline CDR1 reads MDHEN; CDR2 reads SYDVKM. The CDR3 sequence is 13 residues long. The J segment lost 12 bases and the V segment lost 5 bases, leaving 10 bases of the junction unmatched. DNA for the CDR3: TGTGCCAGCAGTCTCCCGGGGGGAGCTTGGCAGTTCTTC. The encoded protein is CASSLPGGAWQFF.

As for this clone: Other DNA sequences in the same sample also yield this CDR3. The genes are TRBV27 and TRBJ2-7; D call uncertain. The CDR3 totals 14 residues. Germline V gives CDR1 MNHEY, CDR2 SMNVEV (reference sequence). V dropped 0 bases and J dropped 0 bases, with 6 bases sitting between them. The CDR3 reads CASSLSSTSYEQYF. The CDR3 DNA sequence: TGTGCCAGCAGTTTATCTAGCACCTCCTACGAGCAGTACTTC.

V is TRBV27 and J is TRBJ2-3; 9 positions match TRBD1. V gave up 6 bases and J gave up 3 bases; unmatched junction bases: 7. From germline, CDR1 is MNHEY and CDR2 SMNVEV (reference sequence). The CDR3 is 15 residues long. The CDR3: CASSSTGGGTDTQYF. The CDR3 region has the DNA TGTGCCAGCAGCTCCACAGGGGGCGGAACAGATACGCAGTATTTT.

The chain links TRBV7-8 to TRBJ2-1, with D unresolved. Per germline, CDR1 SGHVS and CDR2 FQNEAQ. The germline V and J ends were trimmed by 3 bases and 3 bases, with 6 bases remaining between them. CDR3 length: 13 residues. CDR3 DNA: TGTGCCAGCAGCTTGTACGTCTACAATGAGCAGTTCTTC. Translation: CASSLYVYNEQFF.

The chain couples TRBV5-1 to TRBJ2-7; 8 bases match TRBD1. Trimming cost V 5 bases and J 4 bases; bases outside gene matches: 11. The CDR3 runs to 15 residues. Germline V CDR1 and CDR2: SGHRS, YFSETQ. The CDR3 coding sequence is TGCGCCAGCAGGTTTAGGACAGGGAACAAGTACGAGCAGTACTTC. Residues: CASRFRTGNKYEQYF.